Listed below are T cell receptor beta chains from one sample, sequenced in a study of blood T cell repertoires in COVID-19. TCRdb keeps only in-frame clones here, not all; method: immunoSEQ multiplex PCR. The sample consists of 78,000 or so clones, roughly 86% of them appearing once. Sequencing was done on a sample of peripheral blood. These TCRs come from a man in his fifties or sixties with active or convalescent COVID-19. Both conserved end residues are part of each CDR3. Each record gives: D gene, clone size, J gene, V gene, CDR3 DNA, CDR3 protein. The D gene is left open where the match is weak. A row's size may be missing; if present it is once, few, many or a size class.

D gene: .
clone size: .
J gene: TRBJ2-5
V gene: TRBV5-5
CDR3 DNA: TGTGCCAGCAGCTTCGCCAGACAAGAGACCCAGTACTTC
CDR3 protein: CASSFARQETQYF

D gene: .
clone size: .
J gene: TRBJ2-7
V gene: TRBV29-1
CDR3 DNA: TGCAGCGTTTCGTCCCAGGACAGAGCCCTCGACGAGCAGTACTTC
CDR3 protein: CSVSSQDRALDEQYF

D gene: .
clone size: once
J gene: TRBJ1-1
V gene: TRBV6-5
CDR3 DNA: TGTGCCAGCCCTGTGGGGGGGATGAACACTGAAGCTTTCTTT
CDR3 protein: CASPVGGMNTEAFF

D gene: .
clone size: .
J gene: TRBJ1-3
V gene: TRBV11-2
CDR3 DNA: TGTGCCAGCAGCCCGGGCCCCGGGAGGGGAAACACCATATATTTT
CDR3 protein: CASSPGPGRGNTIYF

D gene: .
clone size: .
J gene: TRBJ1-5
V gene: TRBV27
CDR3 DNA: TGTGCCAGCAGTTTATCGCAGACGCAGGGACAGCCCCAGCATTTT
CDR3 protein: CASSLSQTQGQPQHF

D gene: .
clone size: .
J gene: TRBJ2-2
V gene: TRBV10-1
CDR3 DNA: TGCGCCAGCAGTGAGTCGACGTGGCGGGGCACCGGGGAGCTGTTTTTT
CDR3 protein: CASSESTWRGTGELFF

D gene: .
clone size: once
J gene: TRBJ2-2
V gene: TRBV10-3
CDR3 DNA: TGTGCCATCAGTGAGGGCATACCCGGGGAGCTGTTTTTT
CDR3 protein: CAISEGIPGELFF

D gene: TRBD1
clone size: .
J gene: TRBJ2-3
V gene: TRBV3-1/TRBV3-2
CDR3 DNA: TGTGCCAGCAGCCGACAGGGAGATACGCAGTATTTT
CDR3 protein: CASSRQGDTQYF

D gene: TRBD1
clone size: .
J gene: TRBJ1-5
V gene: TRBV4-1
CDR3 DNA: TGCGCCAGCAGCCCAGACAGGGCGCGCAATCAGCCCCAGCATTTT
CDR3 protein: CASSPDRARNQPQHF

D gene: TRBD1
clone size: .
J gene: TRBJ2-1
V gene: TRBV3-1/TRBV3-2
CDR3 DNA: TGTGCCAGCAGCCAAGGCGGGACAGGTCTATACAATGAGCAGTTCTTC
CDR3 protein: CASSQGGTGLYNEQFF

D gene: .
clone size: .
J gene: TRBJ1-3
V gene: TRBV18
CDR3 DNA: TGTGCCAGCTCACCCCGGGGAGCGTCCCCTACCACCTCTGGAAACACCATATATTTT
CDR3 protein: CASSPRGASPTTSGNTIYF

D gene: .
clone size: .
J gene: TRBJ2-4
V gene: TRBV20-1
CDR3 DNA: TGCAGTGCTACTGACAGGTTAAAAAACATTCAGTACTTC
CDR3 protein: CSATDRLKNIQYF

D gene: TRBD2
clone size: .
J gene: TRBJ2-1
V gene: TRBV2
CDR3 DNA: TGTGCCAGCAGTCCCCAACTAGCGGGGGGCCTTACCCGATACAATGAGCAGTTCTTC
CDR3 protein: CASSPQLAGGLTRYNEQFF

D gene: TRBD1
clone size: .
J gene: TRBJ2-5
V gene: TRBV28
CDR3 DNA: TGTGCCAGCTCCTCAGGACAGGGGAGAGAGACCCAGTACTTC
CDR3 protein: CASSSGQGRETQYF

D gene: TRBD2
clone size: once
J gene: TRBJ2-7
V gene: TRBV28
CDR3 DNA: TGTGCCAGCAGTTTGGTGACTAGCGGGGGGGGCTACGAGCAGTACTTC
CDR3 protein: CASSLVTSGGGYEQYF

D gene: TRBD1
clone size: .
J gene: TRBJ2-1
V gene: TRBV14
CDR3 DNA: TGTGCCAGCAGCCACAGACAGGGGCTGGTCTACAATGAGCAGTTCTTC
CDR3 protein: CASSHRQGLVYNEQFF

D gene: .
clone size: medium-sized
J gene: TRBJ2-7
V gene: TRBV30
CDR3 DNA: TGTGCCTGGAGTGTTGGGCGGGGCCCCTACGAGCAGTACTTC
CDR3 protein: CAWSVGRGPYEQYF

D gene: .
clone size: once
J gene: TRBJ2-2
V gene: TRBV5-1
CDR3 DNA: TGCGCCAGCAGCTTGGGGGCATACAGGAGCGGGGAGCTGTTTTTT
CDR3 protein: CASSLGAYRSGELFF

D gene: TRBD2
clone size: .
J gene: TRBJ2-5
V gene: TRBV7-9
CDR3 DNA: TGTGCCAGCAGCCCCCGGGAGGGAGGGACCCAGTACTTC
CDR3 protein: CASSPREGGTQYF

D gene: TRBD1
clone size: once
J gene: TRBJ1-5
V gene: TRBV24-1
CDR3 DNA: TGTGCCACCAGTGCTGCTGACAGGGGGCAATCAAGCCAGCCCCAGCATTTT
CDR3 protein: CATSAADRGQSSQPQHF

D gene: .
clone size: .
J gene: TRBJ2-1
V gene: TRBV13
CDR3 DNA: TGTGCCAGCAGCTTACGGGCTGGGCGGGGAGTCTTC
CDR3 protein: CASSLRAGRGVF

D gene: TRBD2
clone size: .
J gene: TRBJ2-1
V gene: TRBV7-2
CDR3 DNA: TGTGCCAGCAGCTTTGCAGCGGGGGGCTTCAATGAGCAGTTCTTC
CDR3 protein: CASSFAAGGFNEQFF

D gene: TRBD1
clone size: .
J gene: TRBJ1-4
V gene: TRBV5-4
CDR3 DNA: TGTGCCAGCAGCTTGTACGGGACAGGTGGTGAAAAACTGTTTTTT
CDR3 protein: CASSLYGTGGEKLFF

D gene: .
clone size: .
J gene: TRBJ1-4
V gene: TRBV15
CDR3 DNA: TGTGCCACCAGCTGGAGGGGGGGTGAAAAACTGTTTTTT
CDR3 protein: CATSWRGGEKLFF

D gene: TRBD1
clone size: .
J gene: TRBJ1-5
V gene: TRBV7-9
CDR3 DNA: TGTGCCAGCAGCCGCCGGGACAGGGGGCAGGGGCAGCCCCAGCATTTT
CDR3 protein: CASSRRDRGQGQPQHF

D gene: TRBD1
clone size: .
J gene: TRBJ2-3
V gene: TRBV19
CDR3 DNA: TGTGCCAGTAGTCGGACAGGTGGCACAGATACGCAGTATTTT
CDR3 protein: CASSRTGGTDTQYF

D gene: TRBD1
clone size: .
J gene: TRBJ2-3
V gene: TRBV5-1
CDR3 DNA: TGCGCCAGCAGCACCAACCGGGACAGGGATACAGATACGCAGTATTTT
CDR3 protein: CASSTNRDRDTDTQYF

D gene: TRBD2
clone size: .
J gene: TRBJ2-2
V gene: TRBV9
CDR3 DNA: TGTGCCAGCAGCGGACGACTAGCGGGGGGTGCGAACACCGGGGAGCTGTTTTTT
CDR3 protein: CASSGRLAGGANTGELFF